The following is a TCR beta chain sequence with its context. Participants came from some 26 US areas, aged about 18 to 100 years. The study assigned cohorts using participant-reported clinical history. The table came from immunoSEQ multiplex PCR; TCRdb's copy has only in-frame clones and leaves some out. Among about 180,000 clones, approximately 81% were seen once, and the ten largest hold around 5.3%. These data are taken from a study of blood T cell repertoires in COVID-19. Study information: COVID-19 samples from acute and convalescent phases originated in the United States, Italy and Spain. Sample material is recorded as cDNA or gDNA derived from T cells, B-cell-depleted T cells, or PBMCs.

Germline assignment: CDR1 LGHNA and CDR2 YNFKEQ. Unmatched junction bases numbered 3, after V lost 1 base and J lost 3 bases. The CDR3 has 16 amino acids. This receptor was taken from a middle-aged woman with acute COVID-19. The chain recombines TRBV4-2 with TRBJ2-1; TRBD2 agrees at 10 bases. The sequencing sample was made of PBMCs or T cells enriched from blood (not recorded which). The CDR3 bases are TGTGCCAGCAGCCAAGTCTCTAGCGGGAGCTACAATGAGCAGTTCTTC. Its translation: CASSQVSSGSYNEQFF.